One TCR beta chain is described in this entry. Original handling: How many nucleated cells were present was estimated from reference gene primer amplification. The assay was immunoSEQ multiplex PCR, and TCRdb's table has in-frame clones only and misses some. V, J and clone size reflect that table, while D and trimming were determined from the DNA. This sample has hundreds of thousands of clones, with 70% to 90% found just once. Living in roughly 23 US areas, the participants were between roughly 18 and 90 years of age. Cohort placement rested on clinical history that participants reported themselves. Germline values: CDR1 MNHEY, CDR2 SVGAGI. The CDR3 spans 15 residues. V was trimmed by 0 bases and J by 2 bases, leaving 10 bases between them. This sample is drawn from a study of blood T cell repertoires in COVID-19.

The chain has TRBV6-5 and TRBJ1-2, with D unresolved. The TCR sequence derives from a woman younger than 30 with acute COVID-19. The source material was PBMCs or T cells enriched from blood (not recorded which). In DNA form, the CDR3 reads TGTGCCAGCAGTTACTCGACGGCGGCCAACTATGGCTACACCTTC. Its protein product is CASSYSTAANYGYTF.